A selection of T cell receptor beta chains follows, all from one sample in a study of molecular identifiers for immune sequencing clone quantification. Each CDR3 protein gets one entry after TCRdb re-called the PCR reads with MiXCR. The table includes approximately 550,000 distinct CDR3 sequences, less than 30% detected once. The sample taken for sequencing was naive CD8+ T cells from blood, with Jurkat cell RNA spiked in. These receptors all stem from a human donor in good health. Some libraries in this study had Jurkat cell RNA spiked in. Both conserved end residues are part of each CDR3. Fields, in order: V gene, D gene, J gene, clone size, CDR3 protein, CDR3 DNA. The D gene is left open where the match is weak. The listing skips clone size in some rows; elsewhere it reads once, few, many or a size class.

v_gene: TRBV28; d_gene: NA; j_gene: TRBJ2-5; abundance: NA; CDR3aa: CPSSLSFVETQYF; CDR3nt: TGTCCCAGCAGTTTATCTTTTGTGGAGACCCAGTACTTC
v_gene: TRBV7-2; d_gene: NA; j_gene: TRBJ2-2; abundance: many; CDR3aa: CASSPDSNTGELFF; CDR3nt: TGTGCCAGCAGCCCAGACTCGAACACCGGGGAGCTGTTTTTT
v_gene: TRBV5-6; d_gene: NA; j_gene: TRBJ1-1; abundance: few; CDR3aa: CASSFFGGLEAFF; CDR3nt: TGTGCCAGCAGCTTCTTCGGGGGCCTTGAGGCTTTCTTT
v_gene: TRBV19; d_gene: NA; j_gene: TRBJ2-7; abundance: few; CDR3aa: CASSTAHAYEQYF; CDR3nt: TGTGCCAGTAGTACGGCCCACGCCTACGAGCAGTACTTC
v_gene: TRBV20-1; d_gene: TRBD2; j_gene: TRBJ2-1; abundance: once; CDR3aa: CSARASGSYNEQFF; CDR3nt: TGCAGTGCTCGCGCTAGCGGGTCCTACAATGAGCAGTTCTTC
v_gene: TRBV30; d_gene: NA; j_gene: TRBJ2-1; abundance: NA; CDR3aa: CACSFGGPAYNEQFF; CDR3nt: TGTGCCTGTTCGTTTGGCGGGCCCGCCTACAATGAGCAGTTCTTC
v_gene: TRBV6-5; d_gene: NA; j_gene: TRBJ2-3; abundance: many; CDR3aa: CASSYGGVDTQYF; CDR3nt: TGTGCCAGCAGTTACGGGGGAGTGGATACGCAGTATTTT
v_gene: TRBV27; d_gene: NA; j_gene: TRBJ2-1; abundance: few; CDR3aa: CASSPGTLGANEQFF; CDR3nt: TGTGCCAGCAGTCCTGGGACCTTGGGGGCCAATGAGCAGTTCTTC
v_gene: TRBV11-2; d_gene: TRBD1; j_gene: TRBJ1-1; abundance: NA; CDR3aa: CASSLDVPRTGGTNTEAFF; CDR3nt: TGTGCCAGCAGCTTAGACGTTCCAAGGACAGGGGGAACGAACACTGAAGCTTTCTTT
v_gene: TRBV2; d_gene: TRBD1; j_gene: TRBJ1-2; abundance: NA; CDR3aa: CASSEALGDRYYGYTF; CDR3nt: TGTGCCAGCAGTGAAGCGCTTGGGGACAGGTACTATGGCTACACCTTC
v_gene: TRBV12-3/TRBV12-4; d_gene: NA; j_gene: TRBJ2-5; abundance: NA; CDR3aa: CASSLVLAGETQYF; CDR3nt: TGTGCCAGCAGTTTAGTACTAGCAGGAGAGACCCAGTACTTC
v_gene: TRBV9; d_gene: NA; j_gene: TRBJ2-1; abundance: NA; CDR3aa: CASSVPNDEQFF; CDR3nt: TGTGCCAGCAGCGTACCTAACGATGAGCAGTTCTTC
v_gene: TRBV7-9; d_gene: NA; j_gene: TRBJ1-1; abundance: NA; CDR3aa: CASSLESGRLNTEAFF; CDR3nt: TGTGCCAGCAGCTTAGAATCGGGCAGGTTGAACACTGAAGCTTTCTTT
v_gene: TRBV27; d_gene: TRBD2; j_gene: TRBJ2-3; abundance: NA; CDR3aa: CASSPGTSGGITDTQYF; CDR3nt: TGTGCCAGCAGTCCAGGGACTAGCGGGGGGATCACAGATACGCAGTATTTT
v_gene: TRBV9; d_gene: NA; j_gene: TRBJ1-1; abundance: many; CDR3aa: CASSKETEDTEAFF; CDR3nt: TGTGCCAGCAGCAAGGAAACTGAGGACACTGAAGCTTTCTTT
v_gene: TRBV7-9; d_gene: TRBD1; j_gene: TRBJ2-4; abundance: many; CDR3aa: CASSPRTGGRAKNIQYF; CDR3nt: TGTGCCAGCAGCCCCAGGACAGGCGGGCGAGCCAAAAACATTCAGTACTTC
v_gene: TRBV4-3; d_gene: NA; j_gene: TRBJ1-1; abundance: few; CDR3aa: CASSQDAGGDEAFF; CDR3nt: TGCGCCAGCAGCCAAGATGCCGGGGGTGATGAAGCTTTCTTT
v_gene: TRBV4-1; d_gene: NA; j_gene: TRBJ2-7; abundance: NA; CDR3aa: CASSPNPGSYEQYF; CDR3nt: TGCGCCAGCAGCCCGAACCCAGGTTCCTACGAGCAGTACTTC
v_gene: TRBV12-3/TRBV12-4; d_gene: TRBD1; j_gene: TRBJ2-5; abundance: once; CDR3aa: CASSNRPTGEQTHYF; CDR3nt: TGTGCCAGCAGTAACCGCCCCACAGGGGAACAGACCCACTACTTC
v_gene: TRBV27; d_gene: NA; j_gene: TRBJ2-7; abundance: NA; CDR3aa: CASSLARAHEQYF; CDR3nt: TGTGCCAGCAGTTTAGCAAGGGCCCACGAGCAGTACTTC
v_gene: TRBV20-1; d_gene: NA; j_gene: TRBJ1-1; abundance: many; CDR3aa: CSARDIQVEAFF; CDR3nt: TGCAGTGCTAGAGACATACAGGTTGAAGCTTTCTTT
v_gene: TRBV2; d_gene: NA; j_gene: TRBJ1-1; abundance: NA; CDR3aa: CASGPGHQNTEAFF; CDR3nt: TGTGCCAGCGGACCGGGACACCAAAACACTGAAGCTTTCTTT
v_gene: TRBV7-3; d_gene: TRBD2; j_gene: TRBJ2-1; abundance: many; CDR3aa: CASSPMSGTYNEQFF; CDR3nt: TGTGCCAGCAGCCCAATGAGCGGGACTTACAATGAGCAGTTCTTC
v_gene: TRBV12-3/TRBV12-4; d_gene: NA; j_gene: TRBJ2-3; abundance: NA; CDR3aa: CASSSVKQALRENTDTQYF; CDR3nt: TGTGCCAGCAGTTCCGTTAAACAGGCCCTCCGAGAAAACACAGATACGCAGTATTTT
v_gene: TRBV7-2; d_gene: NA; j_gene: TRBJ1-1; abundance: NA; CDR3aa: CASSSLGGGWDTEAFF; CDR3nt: TGTGCCAGCAGCTCCCTCGGGGGGGGCTGGGACACTGAAGCTTTCTTT
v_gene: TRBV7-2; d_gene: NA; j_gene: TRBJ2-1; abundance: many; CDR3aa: CASSLVGHNEQFF; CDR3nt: TGTGCCAGCAGCTTGGTCGGACACAATGAGCAGTTCTTC